The 5 T cell receptor beta chains presented below share a single source sample, sequenced in a study of T cells in Graves' hyperthyroidism and ophthalmopathy. The TCR beta CDR3 regions underwent amplification using RNA transcripts as the source. Using the HTBI primer set, a first-round RT-PCR was run on the TCR CDR3. In TCRdb, the multiplex PCR reads were re-called with MiXCR into one record per CDR3 protein. The table lists 300,000 to 450,000 distinct CDR3 sequences, around 16% of them singletons, with roughly 25% in the top ten. Sequenced: blood. The receptors come from a woman under 30 with Graves' hyperthyroidism that later progressed to Graves' ophthalmopathy.

V gene TRBV20-1 combines with J gene TRBJ1-3, with 7 bases aligning to TRBD1. Germline CDR1 is DFQATT and CDR2 is SNEGSKA (reference sequence). The V and J ends lost 5 bases and 3 bases, in that order; junction bases with no gene match: 7. The CDR3 is made up of 14 amino acids. DNA for the CDR3: TGCAGTGCTCTCCGACAGGGCCGTGGAAACACCATATATTTT. Amino acid sequence: CSALRQGRGNTIYF.

This chain links TRBV9 with TRBJ2-2; the match to TRBD2 covers 15 bases. The CDR3 loop spans 18 amino acids. CDR1 and CDR2 from the germline V gene are SGDLS and YYNGEE. J was trimmed by 3 bases and V by 4 bases; bases with no gene match: 7. CDR3 in amino acids: CASSIGLAGGPDTGELFF. As DNA, the CDR3 is TGTGCCAGCAGCATAGGACTAGCGGGAGGGCCGGACACCGGGGAGCTGTTTTTT.

In its sample, this clonotype was seen many times. The rearrangement joins TRBV28 to TRBJ2-1; 9 nucleotides align to TRBD2. CDR1 and CDR2 (germline): MDHEN, SYDVKM. The trim removed 2 bases at V and 7 bases at J, leaving 6 bases unmatched. CDR3 length: 15 residues. The CDR3 here is CASSLTSGWKNEQFF. The CDR3 nucleotides read TGTGCCAGCAGTTTAACTAGCGGGTGGAAAAATGAGCAGTTCTTC. Filled out from reference TRBV28 and TRBJ2-1, the complete variable domain reads DVKVTQSSRYLVKRTGEKVFLECVQDMDHENMFWYRQDPGLGLRLIYFSYDVKMKEKGDIPEGYSVSREKKERFSLILESASTNQTSMYLCASSLTSGWKNEQFFGPGTRLTVL.

This clonotype was picked up many times. V and J are TRBV5-1 and TRBJ2-7; TRBD2 aligns across 11 bases. Germline V gene sequence: CDR1 SGHRS, CDR2 YFSETQ. The trim removed 6 bases at V and 7 bases at J, leaving 12 bases unmatched. The CDR3 loop spans 15 amino acids. The CDR3 coding sequence is TGCGCCAGCACCGAATCCGGGACTAGCGGAGGGGAGCAGTACTTC. Protein: CASTESGTSGGEQYF.

Only a few counts were recorded for this clonotype. The CDR3 DNA follows: TGTGCCAGTAGTGCGGGGAATATCGGTGGGAATGAGCAGTTCTTC. It is translated as CASSAGNIGGNEQFF. This chain links TRBV19 with TRBJ2-1; weak D call: TRBD2 (6 bases). CDR3 length: 15 residues. Trimming took 5 bases from V and 7 from J, leaving 18 bases between them. Germline V lookup: CDR1 LNHDA, CDR2 SQIVND (reference sequence).